The 12 T cell receptor beta chains presented below share a single source sample, sequenced in a study of blood T cells in healthy people across ages. A sample-barcoded 5' primer and a J-beta primer mix were used in a second PCR of roughly 7 to 12 cycles. Each CDR3 protein gets one entry after TCRdb re-called the 5' RACE reads with MiXCR. This sample has 800,000 or so distinct CDR3 sequences; approximately 25% occur once, and the top ten carry roughly 3.5%. The same sample was also studied in work on T cells of mothers and their children.

Material: blood. All receptors come from a boy aged 5-17 years in good health.

This clonotype was found a few times. The chain has TRBV12-3 or TRBV12-4 and TRBJ1-2; no clear D gene. This CDR3 is 16 amino acids long. The V gene lost 3 bases and the J gene lost 0 bases, with 14 bases spanning the gap. The CDR3, as DNA: TGTGCCAGCAGTTTGGCTAGTGGTCCCGCTAACTATGGCTACACCTTC. Translated, it gives CASSLASGPANYGYTF.

V gene TRBV4-3 combines with J gene TRBJ2-3; the match to TRBD1 covers 9 bases. The CDR3 runs 17 residues. Germline V gene data show CDR1 as LGHNA and CDR2 as YSLEER. The junction had 7 bases not matched to a gene; V was cut back by 2 bases and J by 1 base. The CDR3 region is CASSQPDRGGGTDTQYF. CDR3 sequence (DNA): TGCGCCAGCAGCCAACCGGACAGGGGAGGAGGCACAGATACGCAGTATTTT.

The V call is TRBV28, the J call TRBJ1-1; a possible D gene is TRBD1 (5 bases). V was trimmed by 7 bases and J by 11 bases, leaving 20 bases between them. The CDR3 length is 13 residues. Germline loops: CDR1 MDHEN, CDR2 SYDVKM. CDR3 residues: CASTPGTLRRAFF. The CDR3 DNA follows: TGTGCCAGCACCCCTGGGACCTTAAGGAGGGCTTTCTTT.

This clonotype occurred many times. V and J are TRBV18 and TRBJ2-7, with TRBD2 matching over 10 bases. The CDR3 consists of 15 residues. Germline lookup yields CDR1 KGHSH and CDR2 LQKENI. V lost 3 bases and J lost 6; bases outside the gene matches: 8. Here the CDR3 DNA reads TGTGCCAGCTCACCTCAAAGCGGGGGGGCATTCGAGCAGTACTTC. Its translation is CASSPQSGGAFEQYF.

This chain links TRBV2 with TRBJ2-5; TRBD1 might be the D (5 bases). Germline V CDR1 and CDR2: SNHLY, FYNNEI. The CDR3 consists of 13 residues. The V and J ends lost 10 bases and 5 bases respectively, with 17 bases between them. The CDR3 DNA is TGTGCCATCGCAGGGTTGGCGGCGGAGACCCAGTACTTC. It is translated as CAIAGLAAETQYF.

The gene calls are TRBV7-9 and TRBJ1-4; possible D gene TRBD1, 5 bases. Germline V CDR1 and CDR2: SEHNR, FQNEAQ (reference sequence). Trimming cost V 5 bases and J 8 bases, with 15 bases left between them. The CDR3 contains 14 residues. This CDR3 reads CASSRDVEGEKLFF. In nucleotides, the CDR3 is TGTGCCAGCAGCCGAGATGTGGAGGGGGAAAAACTGTTTTTT.

This CDR3 is CASSETRDRGYNEQFF. DNA of the CDR3: TGTGCCAGCAGTGAAACTCGGGACAGGGGCTACAATGAGCAGTTCTTC. The chain combines TRBV12-3 or TRBV12-4 with TRBJ2-1; 10 nucleotides match TRBD1. The CDR3 totals 16 residues. V dropped 5 bases and J dropped 3; count of bases not matched to a gene: 7.

This clonotype was observed a handful of times. This chain links TRBV5-5 with TRBJ1-6; D remains ambiguous. Germline loops: CDR1 SGHKS, CDR2 YYEKEE (reference sequence). The CDR3 has 17 residues. V was clipped by 2 bases and J by 0 bases, with 12 bases between them. CDR3 protein: CASSFEGLSSYNSPLHF. CDR3 DNA: TGTGCCAGCAGCTTCGAGGGCTTGAGCTCCTATAATTCACCCCTCCACTTT.

Only a few counts were recorded for this clonotype. In nucleotides, the CDR3 is TGTGCCAGCAGTCTATCGAACTCCCTGCGCTACGAGCAGTACTTC. It specifies CASSLSNSLRYEQYF. This chain joins TRBV12-3 or TRBV12-4 and TRBJ2-5, with no clear D. The DNA matches TRBJ2-7 better at its end, which makes the J call doubtful. The CDR3 sequence is 15 residues long.

In this sample, this clonotype turned up a few times. The chain is built from TRBV12-3 or TRBV12-4 and TRBJ1-3; D not certain. Trimming pared 6 bases from V and 0 bases from J, leaving 15 bases between. CDR3 size: 16 residues. In DNA, the CDR3 is TGTGCCAGCAGGCACGCCACAGCCAGCTCTGGAAACACCATATATTTT. It specifies CASRHATASSGNTIYF.

The gene calls are TRBV29-1 and TRBJ1-2, with TRBD1 as a possible D gene (6 bases). Germline CDR1 and CDR2: SQVTM and ANQGSEA. CDR3 size: 13 residues. V dropped 4 bases and J dropped 4 bases, with 13 bases sitting between them. Here the CDR3 reads CSVVQGTPYGYTF. Written as DNA, the CDR3 is TGCAGCGTTGTACAGGGAACCCCCTATGGCTACACCTTC.

This clonotype was found a few times. The rearrangement joins TRBV28 to TRBJ2-1; D remains ambiguous. V was cut by 4 bases and J by 9 bases, with 16 bases left in between. Germline CDR1 MDHEN, CDR2 SYDVKM. The CDR3 covers 14 residues. CDR3 amino acids: CASSSRTPRIEQFF. As DNA, the CDR3 is TGTGCCAGCAGTTCCCGGACCCCCCGTATTGAGCAGTTCTTC.